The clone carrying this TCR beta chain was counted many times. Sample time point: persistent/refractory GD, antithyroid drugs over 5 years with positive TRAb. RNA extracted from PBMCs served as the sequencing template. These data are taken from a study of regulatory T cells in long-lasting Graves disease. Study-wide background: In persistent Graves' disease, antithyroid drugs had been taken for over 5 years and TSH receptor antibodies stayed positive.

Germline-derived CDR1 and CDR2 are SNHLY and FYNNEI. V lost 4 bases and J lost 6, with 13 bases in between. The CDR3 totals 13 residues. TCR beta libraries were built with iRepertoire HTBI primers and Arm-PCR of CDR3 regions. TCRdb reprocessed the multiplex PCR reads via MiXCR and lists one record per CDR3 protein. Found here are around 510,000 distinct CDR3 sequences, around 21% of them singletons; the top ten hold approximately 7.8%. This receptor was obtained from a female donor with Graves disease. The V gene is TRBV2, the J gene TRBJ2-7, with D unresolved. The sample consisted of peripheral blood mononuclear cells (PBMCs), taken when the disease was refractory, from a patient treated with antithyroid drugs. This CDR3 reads CASSANGGREQYF. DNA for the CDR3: TGTGCCAGCAGTGCGAATGGTGGGCGCGAGCAGTACTTC.